This is a list of T cell receptor beta chains from one sample in a study of T cells in tumors after PD-1 blockade. Profiled with immunoSEQ multiplex PCR; TCRdb holds only in-frame clones, not every one. The sample shows approximately 47,000 clones, over 70% of them seen only once. Material: PBMCs, obtained before anti-PD-1 treatment. All receptors come from a human donor with basal cell carcinoma. Each CDR3 is given with its conserved first and last residue. The D gene is left open where the match is weak. Clone size, where shown, is once, few, many, or a class for clones that have expanded.

V gene,clone size,CDR3 length,D gene,J gene,CDR3 protein,CDR3 DNA
TRBV19,NA,15,TRBD1,TRBJ2-7,CASSAPGQGVYEQYF,TGTGCCAGTAGTGCTCCGGGACAGGGCGTCTACGAGCAGTACTTC
TRBV10-3,NA,16,NA,TRBJ1-2,CAISGTADSLNYGYTF,TGTGCCATCAGTGGAACGGCGGACAGTCTTAACTATGGCTACACCTTC
TRBV3-1/TRBV3-2,NA,17,TRBD2,TRBJ2-3,CASSQGETSRGGDTQYF,TGTGCCAGCAGCCAAGGCGAGACTAGCCGGGGGGGAGATACGCAGTATTTT
TRBV30,NA,14,TRBD1,TRBJ1-3,CAWRGTGSGNTIYF,TGTGCCTGGAGGGGGACAGGTTCTGGAAACACCATATATTTT
TRBV12-3/TRBV12-4,NA,12,NA,TRBJ2-1,CASSSRTDGEFF,TGTGCCAGCAGTTCTAGAACAGATGGGGAGTTCTTC
TRBV5-6,few,15,NA,TRBJ1-1,CASSNPKDSSTEAFF,TGTGCCAGCAGCAACCCAAAGGACAGTTCCACTGAAGCTTTCTTT
TRBV5-1,NA,14,NA,TRBJ1-4,CASSSGRSNEKLFF,TGCGCCAGCAGCTCAGGCCGATCTAATGAAAAACTGTTTTTT
TRBV12-3/TRBV12-4,NA,13,NA,TRBJ2-5,CASSPRRKETQYF,TGTGCCAGCAGCCCCAGGAGAAAAGAGACCCAGTACTTC
TRBV7-9,NA,12,NA,TRBJ1-1,CASSYQDTEAFF,TGTGCCAGCAGCTATCAGGACACTGAAGCTTTCTTT
TRBV30,NA,13,TRBD1,TRBJ1-4,CAWTQGFNEKLFF,TGTGCCTGGACACAGGGGTTTAATGAAAAACTGTTTTTT
TRBV6-4,NA,15,NA,TRBJ2-3,CASSDDSGAADTQYF,TGTGCCAGCAGTGACGATTCAGGGGCGGCAGATACGCAGTATTTT
TRBV18,NA,15,NA,TRBJ2-1,CASSPDSVSLNEQFF,TGTGCCAGCTCCCCGGACAGTGTAAGTTTAAATGAGCAGTTCTTC
TRBV28,NA,18,NA,TRBJ1-1,CASRTRGVWGTMNTEAFF,TGTGCCAGCAGAACTCGGGGGGTGTGGGGCACCATGAACACTGAAGCTTTCTTT
TRBV30,NA,13,TRBD1,TRBJ2-2,CACGTGEYGELFF,TGTGCCTGCGGAACAGGGGAGTACGGGGAGCTGTTTTTT
TRBV5-1,NA,15,NA,TRBJ1-2,CASSLGSGMDGGYTF,TGCGCCAGCAGCCTGGGGTCAGGGATGGATGGCGGCTACACCTTC
TRBV5-6,NA,13,NA,TRBJ1-4,CASSLGPHEKLFF,TGTGCCAGCAGCTTGGGCCCACATGAAAAACTGTTTTTT
TRBV6-6,NA,14,TRBD1,TRBJ1-4,CASSYSGQPEKLFF,TGTGCCAGCAGTTACTCGGGACAGCCTGAAAAACTGTTTTTT
TRBV4-1,NA,17,NA,TRBJ1-1,CASSQYRLGDMNTEAFF,TGCGCCAGCAGCCAATACCGATTGGGAGACATGAACACTGAAGCTTTCTTT
TRBV30,NA,14,NA,TRBJ1-2,CAWTRGARIYGYTF,TGTGCCTGGACTCGGGGGGCGAGGATCTATGGCTACACCTTC
TRBV9,NA,16,TRBD2,TRBJ2-1,CASSGSGGALDNEQFF,TGTGCCAGCAGCGGTAGCGGGGGGGCCTTAGACAATGAGCAGTTCTTC
TRBV5-1,NA,12,NA,TRBJ2-1,CASSLDVWEQFF,TGCGCCAGCAGCTTGGACGTTTGGGAGCAGTTCTTC
TRBV23-1,NA,13,NA,TRBJ2-2,CASSRDNTGELFF,TGCGCCAGCAGTCGGGACAACACCGGGGAGCTGTTTTTT
TRBV5-1,NA,15,NA,TRBJ2-3,CASKELPGYTDTQYF,TGCGCCAGCAAGGAGCTCCCCGGATACACAGATACGCAGTATTTT
TRBV5-6,NA,15,TRBD1,TRBJ2-1,CASSSRDRGAYEQFF,TGTGCCAGCAGCTCTAGGGACAGGGGCGCGTATGAGCAGTTCTTC
TRBV19,NA,14,TRBD1,TRBJ1-3,CASSQQGQGNTIYF,TGTGCCAGTTCGCAACAGGGGCAGGGAAACACCATATATTTT
TRBV2,NA,16,NA,TRBJ1-4,CASSGSSGTLNEKLFF,TGTGCCAGCAGTGGCAGTTCTGGGACTCTAAATGAAAAACTGTTTTTT
TRBV7-2,NA,14,NA,TRBJ2-7,CASSLTGIWYEQYF,TGTGCCAGCAGCTTAACAGGGATTTGGTACGAGCAGTACTTC
TRBV7-9,NA,17,TRBD1,TRBJ1-6,CASSYGTGGSYNSPLHF,TGTGCCAGCAGTTACGGGACAGGGGGCTCCTATAATTCACCCCTCCACTTT
TRBV15,NA,15,NA,TRBJ1-4,CATSPRARSNEKLFF,TGTGCCACCAGCCCCCGGGCTCGCTCTAATGAAAAACTGTTTTTT
TRBV24-1,NA,15,NA,TRBJ2-1,CATSDYQQDYNEQFF,TGTGCCACCAGTGATTACCAGCAGGACTACAATGAGCAGTTCTTC
TRBV5-1,NA,13,NA,TRBJ2-1,CASSLYLYNEQFF,TGCGCCAGCAGCTTGTATCTTTACAATGAGCAGTTCTTC
TRBV25-1,once,18,TRBD2,TRBJ2-1,CASSENRGLAGGYNEQFF,TGTGCCAGCAGTGAGAACAGGGGGCTAGCGGGGGGATACAATGAGCAGTTCTTC
TRBV5-4,NA,14,NA,TRBJ1-1,CASSLGRTNTEAFF,TGTGCCAGCAGCTTGGGGAGGACGAACACTGAAGCTTTCTTT
TRBV30,NA,13,NA,TRBJ1-2,CAYGEEANYGYTF,TGTGCCTATGGGGAGGAGGCTAACTATGGCTACACCTTC
TRBV28,NA,14,TRBD1,TRBJ1-1,CASSQTGGSAEAFF,TGTGCCAGCAGTCAAACAGGGGGTAGCGCTGAAGCTTTCTTT
TRBV6-4,NA,15,TRBD2,TRBJ2-3,CASSDSNGGADTQYF,TGTGCCAGCAGTGACTCTAACGGGGGGGCGGATACGCAGTATTTT
TRBV7-2,NA,17,TRBD2,TRBJ2-2,CASSSGLAGRNTGELFF,TGTGCCAGCAGCTCGGGACTAGCGGGGAGGAACACCGGGGAGCTGTTTTTT
TRBV6-5,NA,12,NA,TRBJ2-1,CASRPLSGRQFF,TGTGCCAGCAGGCCCCTCTCAGGGAGGCAGTTCTTC
TRBV24-1,NA,16,NA,TRBJ2-1,CATSDSKMGPYNEQFF,TGTGCCACCAGTGATTCAAAGATGGGGCCGTACAATGAGCAGTTCTTC
TRBV7-8,NA,14,NA,TRBJ2-1,CASSLDNYPNEQFF,TGTGCCAGCAGCTTAGATAACTACCCCAATGAGCAGTTCTTC
TRBV7-6,NA,14,TRBD1,TRBJ1-6,CASSLKGGTSPLHF,TGTGCCAGCAGCTTAAAAGGGGGCACTTCACCCCTCCACTTT
TRBV6-5,NA,14,NA,TRBJ1-4,CASSYEATNEKLFF,TGTGCCAGCAGTTACGAGGCAACTAATGAAAAACTGTTTTTT
TRBV6-6,NA,16,NA,TRBJ2-2,CASSYGQGLNTGELFF,TGTGCCAGCAGTTACGGGCAGGGCCTAAACACCGGGGAGCTGTTTTTT
TRBV15,NA,14,NA,TRBJ1-3,CATSRGISGNTIYF,TGTGCCACCAGCAGAGGAATCTCTGGAAACACCATATATTTT
TRBV15,NA,13,NA,TRBJ1-1,CATSDGSGGEAFF,TGTGCCACCAGCGACGGTAGTGGAGGGGAGGCTTTCTTT
TRBV30,NA,14,NA,TRBJ1-3,CAWSVKGAGNTIYF,TGTGCCTGGAGTGTCAAAGGGGCTGGAAACACCATATATTTT
TRBV19,NA,13,NA,TRBJ1-6,CASSRPGESPLHF,TGTGCCAGTAGTAGACCGGGAGAGTCACCCCTCCACTTT
TRBV11-1,NA,13,NA,TRBJ2-7,CASSWDGTYEQYF,TGTGCCAGCAGTTGGGACGGCACCTACGAGCAGTACTTC
TRBV19,medium-sized,15,TRBD1,TRBJ1-1,CASSAGGQGNTEAFF,TGTGCCAGTAGTGCTGGGGGACAGGGGAACACTGAAGCTTTCTTT
TRBV30,NA,15,NA,TRBJ1-1,CAWSGLGPMNTEAFF,TGTGCCTGGAGTGGCCTGGGCCCGATGAACACTGAAGCTTTCTTT
TRBV5-6,NA,13,TRBD2,TRBJ2-7,CASNGGDLYEQYF,TGTGCCAGCAACGGGGGGGACCTCTACGAGCAGTACTTC